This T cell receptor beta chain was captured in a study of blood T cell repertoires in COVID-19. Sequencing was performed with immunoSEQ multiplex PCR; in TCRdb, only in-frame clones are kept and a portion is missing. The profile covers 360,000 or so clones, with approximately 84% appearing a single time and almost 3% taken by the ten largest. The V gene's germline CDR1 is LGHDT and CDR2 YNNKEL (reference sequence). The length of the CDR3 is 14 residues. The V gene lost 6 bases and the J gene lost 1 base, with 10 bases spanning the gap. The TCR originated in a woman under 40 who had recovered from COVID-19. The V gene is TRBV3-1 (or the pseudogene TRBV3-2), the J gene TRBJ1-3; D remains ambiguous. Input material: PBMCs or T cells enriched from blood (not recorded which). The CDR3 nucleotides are TGTGCCAGCAGTCTAACAGAGTCTGGAAACACCATATATTTT. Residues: CASSLTESGNTIYF.